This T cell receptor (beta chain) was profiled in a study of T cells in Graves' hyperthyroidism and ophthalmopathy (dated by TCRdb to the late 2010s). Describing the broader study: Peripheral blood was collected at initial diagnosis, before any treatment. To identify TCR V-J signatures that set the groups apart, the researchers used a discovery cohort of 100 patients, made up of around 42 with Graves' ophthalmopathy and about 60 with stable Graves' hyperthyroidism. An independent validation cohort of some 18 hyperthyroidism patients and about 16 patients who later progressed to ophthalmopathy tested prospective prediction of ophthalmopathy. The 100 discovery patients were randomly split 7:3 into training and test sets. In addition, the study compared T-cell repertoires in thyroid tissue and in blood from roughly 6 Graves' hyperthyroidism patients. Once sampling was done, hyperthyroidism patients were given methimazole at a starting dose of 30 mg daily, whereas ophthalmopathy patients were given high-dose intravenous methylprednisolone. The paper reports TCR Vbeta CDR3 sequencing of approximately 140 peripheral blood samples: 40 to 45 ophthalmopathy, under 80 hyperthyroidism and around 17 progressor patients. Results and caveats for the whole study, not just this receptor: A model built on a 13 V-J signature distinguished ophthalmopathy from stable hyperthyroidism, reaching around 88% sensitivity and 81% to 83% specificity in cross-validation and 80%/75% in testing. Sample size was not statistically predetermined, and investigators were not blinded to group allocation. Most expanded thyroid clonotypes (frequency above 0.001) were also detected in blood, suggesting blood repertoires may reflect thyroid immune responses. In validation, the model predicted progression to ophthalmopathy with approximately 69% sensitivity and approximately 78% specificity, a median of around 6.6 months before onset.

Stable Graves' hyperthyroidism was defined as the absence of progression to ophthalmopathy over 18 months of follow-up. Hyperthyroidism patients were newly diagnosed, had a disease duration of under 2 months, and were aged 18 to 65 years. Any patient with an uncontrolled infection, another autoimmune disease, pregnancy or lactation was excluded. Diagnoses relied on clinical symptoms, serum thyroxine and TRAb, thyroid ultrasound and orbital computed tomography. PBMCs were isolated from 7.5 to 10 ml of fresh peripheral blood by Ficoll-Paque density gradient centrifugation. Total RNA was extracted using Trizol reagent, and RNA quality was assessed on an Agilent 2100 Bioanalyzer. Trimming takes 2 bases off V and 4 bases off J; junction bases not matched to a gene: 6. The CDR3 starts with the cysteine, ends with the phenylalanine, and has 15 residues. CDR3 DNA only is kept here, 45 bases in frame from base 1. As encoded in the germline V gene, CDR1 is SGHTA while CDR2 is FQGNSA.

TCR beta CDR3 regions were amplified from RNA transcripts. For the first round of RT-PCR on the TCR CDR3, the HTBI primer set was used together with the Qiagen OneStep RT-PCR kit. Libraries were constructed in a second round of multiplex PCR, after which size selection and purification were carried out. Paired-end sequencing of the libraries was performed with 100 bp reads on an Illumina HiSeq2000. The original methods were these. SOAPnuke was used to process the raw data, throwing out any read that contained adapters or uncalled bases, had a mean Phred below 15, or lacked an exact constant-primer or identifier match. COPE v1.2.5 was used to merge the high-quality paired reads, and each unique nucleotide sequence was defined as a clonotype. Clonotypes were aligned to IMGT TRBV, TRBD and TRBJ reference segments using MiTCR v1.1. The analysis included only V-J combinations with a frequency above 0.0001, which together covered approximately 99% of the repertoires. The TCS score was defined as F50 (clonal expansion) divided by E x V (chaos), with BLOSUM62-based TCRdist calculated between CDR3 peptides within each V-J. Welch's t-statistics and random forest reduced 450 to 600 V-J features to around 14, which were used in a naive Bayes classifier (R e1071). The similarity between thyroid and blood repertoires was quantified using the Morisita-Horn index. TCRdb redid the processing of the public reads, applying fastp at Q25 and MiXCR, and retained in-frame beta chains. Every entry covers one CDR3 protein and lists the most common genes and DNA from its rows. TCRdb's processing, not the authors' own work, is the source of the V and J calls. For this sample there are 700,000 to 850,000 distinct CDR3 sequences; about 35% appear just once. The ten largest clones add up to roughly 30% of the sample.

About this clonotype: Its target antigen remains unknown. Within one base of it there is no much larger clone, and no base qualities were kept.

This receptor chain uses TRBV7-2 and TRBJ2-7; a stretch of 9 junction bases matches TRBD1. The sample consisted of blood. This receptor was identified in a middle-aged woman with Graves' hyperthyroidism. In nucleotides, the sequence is TGTGCCAGCAGCTTATCACAGGGGGCAAGGTACGAGCAGTACTTC. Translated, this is CASSLSQGARYEQYF. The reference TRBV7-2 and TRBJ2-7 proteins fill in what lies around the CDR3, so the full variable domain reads GAGVSQSPSNKVTEKGKDVELRCDPISGHTALYWYRQSLGQGLEFLIYFQGNSAPDKSGLPSDRFSAERTGGSVSTLTIQRTQQEDSAVYLCASSLSQGARYEQYFGPGTRLTVT.